These T cell receptor beta chains were read from a single sample in a study of neoadjuvant anti-PD-1 for oral cavity cancer. The assay was immunoSEQ multiplex PCR, and TCRdb's table has in-frame clones only and misses some. The sample yields around 17,000 clones, around 60% seen once. The material sequenced was PBMCs, taken before nivolumab (anti-PD-1) treatment. The receptors originated from a person between 40 and 79 years old with oral cavity squamous cell carcinoma. Each CDR3 is given with its conserved first and last residue. A D gene is named only where the DNA matches it firmly. Size is stated for part of the rows, as once, few or many counts, or as a class when the clone is expanded.

D	J	size	V	DNA	CDR3
.	TRBJ1-3	.	TRBV2	TGTGCCAGCAGTGAATCTACCGGATTCGGAAACACCATATATTTT	CASSESTGFGNTIYF
TRBD1	TRBJ2-7	.	TRBV11-3	TGTGCCAGCAGCTGGGGGACAGGGGGCAAGTACGAGCAGTACTTC	CASSWGTGGKYEQYF
.	TRBJ2-2	.	TRBV9	TGTGCCAGCAGCGTTAGTGGCTTTTACACCGGGGAGCTGTTTTTT	CASSVSGFYTGELFF
TRBD2	TRBJ2-1	.	TRBV7-8	TGTGCCAGCAGCTTAGAATTCCTAGCGGGAGAAGAGCAGTTCTTC	CASSLEFLAGEEQFF
TRBD2	TRBJ2-5	few	TRBV19	TGTGCCAGTCGATCGACTAGCGGGACAGTCAAGACCCAGTACTTC	CASRSTSGTVKTQYF
.	TRBJ1-1	.	TRBV6-6	TGTGCCAGTATCACTTGGGACTACCAAGCTTTCTTT	CASITWDYQAFF
TRBD1	TRBJ2-3	.	TRBV29-1	TGCAGCGTAGCCGGGACAGGGATCCCAGATACGCAGTATTTT	CSVAGTGIPDTQYF
.	TRBJ1-4	few	TRBV27	TGTGCCAGCATGAGTTGGGGGGCACCTAATGAAAAACTGTTTTTT	CASMSWGAPNEKLFF
.	TRBJ1-2	few	TRBV29-1	TGCAGCGTTGAAGACAGTTCCTATGGCTACACCTTC	CSVEDSSYGYTF
TRBD2	TRBJ2-1	few	TRBV6-4	TGTGCCAGCAGTGATACACTAGCGGGAGGCAATGAGCAGTTCTTC	CASSDTLAGGNEQFF
.	TRBJ2-7	.	TRBV20-1	TGCAGTGCCCCCTACACGATCGAGCAGTACTTC	CSAPYTIEQYF
TRBD1	TRBJ2-7	few	TRBV11-2	TGTGCCAGCAGCCCCGGGACAGGGATCTACGAGCAGTACTTC	CASSPGTGIYEQYF
.	TRBJ2-1	once	TRBV11-3	TGTGCCAGCAGCTTAGGATCCTACAATGAGCAGTTCTTC	CASSLGSYNEQFF
TRBD1	TRBJ1-5	few	TRBV6-1	TGTGCCAGCAGTGAAGTCACAGGGGTAGGGAATCAGCCCCAGCATTTT	CASSEVTGVGNQPQHF
.	TRBJ2-1	few	TRBV30	TGTGCCTGGAGTGTACTGGGGGACACTCTCAATGAGCAGTTCTTC	CAWSVLGDTLNEQFF
.	TRBJ1-1	few	TRBV7-9	TGTGCCAGCAGCTTAGTATTGGAGACTGAAGCTTTCTTT	CASSLVLETEAFF
TRBD1	TRBJ2-6	.	TRBV11-2	TGTGCCAGCAGCCAAGGGACAGTAGTGGCTGGGGCCAACGTCCTGACTTTC	CASSQGTVVAGANVLTF
.	TRBJ2-2	.	TRBV6-6	TGTGCCAGCAGTTACTCCACCGGGGAGCTGTTTTTT	CASSYSTGELFF
.	TRBJ1-1	.	TRBV2	TGTGCCTCCGACCTGAACACTGAAGCTTTCTTT	CASDLNTEAFF
.	TRBJ1-2	few	TRBV9	TGTGCCAGCAGCGTATTACCAGAGCACCGGACTCTTAACTATGGCTACACCTTC	CASSVLPEHRTLNYGYTF
.	TRBJ1-2	once	TRBV29-1	TGCAGCGTTAGGTCCGGGGACTATGGCTACACCTTC	CSVRSGDYGYTF
TRBD1	TRBJ1-4	.	TRBV6-1	TGTGCCAGCAGTGACGGGACAGGGCAGGAAAAACTGTTTTTT	CASSDGTGQEKLFF